These 29 T cell receptor beta chains share one sample of origin, sequenced in a study of T cell clones after liver transplantation. TCRdb's table, derived via immunoSEQ multiplex PCR, lists solely in-frame clones and lacks some. The data contain tens of thousands of clones, around 80% of them singletons. The sequences come from CD4+ T cells from blood, collected 12 months after liver transplant. Receptor source: a human patient who received a liver transplant. Part of the T cells may come from the graft donor.

The chain combines TRBV10-3 with TRBJ1-1; D uncertain. The CDR3 has 14 residues. Germline CDR1 ENHRY, CDR2 SYGVKD. Trimming removed 3 bases at V and 6 bases at J, with 14 bases between. The chain's CDR3 is CAISDGVNSAEAFF. CDR3 nucleotides: TGTGCCATCAGTGATGGGGTCAATAGCGCTGAAGCTTTCTTT.

CDR3 DNA sequence: TGTGCCAGCAGTGACTGGACTTCGGAGTTCTTC. The encoded protein is CASSDWTSEFF. The chain couples TRBV2 to TRBJ2-1, with D possibly matching TRBD2 (5 bases). V shed 3 bases and J shed 14 bases, with 11 bases lying between them. CDR1 and CDR2 from the germline V gene are SNHLY and FYNNEI. The CDR3 has 11 residues.

This clone was observed a handful of times. The rearrangement uses TRBV2 and TRBJ1-4; a weak D match, TRBD1 (6 bases). Per germline, CDR1 SNHLY and CDR2 FYNNEI. This CDR3 is 12 amino acids long. V was clipped by 5 bases and J by 8 bases, with 9 bases between them. The CDR3 region has the DNA TGTGCCAGCAGTCTCACAGGGGAAAAACTGTTTTTT. It translates to CASSLTGEKLFF.

The chain combines TRBV5-4 with TRBJ1-1; D might be TRBD1 (6 bases). Germline CDR1 SGHNT, CDR2 YYREEE (reference sequence). The V end was cut by 5 bases, the J end by 0 bases, with 14 bases between. The CDR3 totals 15 residues. The CDR3 is CASSGNRALNTEAFF. CDR3 sequence (DNA): TGTGCCAGCAGTGGAAACAGGGCACTGAACACTGAAGCTTTCTTT.

V usage is TRBV5-4 and J usage is TRBJ1-2; 11 nucleotides align to TRBD1. The germline V gene encodes CDR1 SGHNT and CDR2 YYREEE (reference sequence). Trimming removed 3 bases from V and 7 bases from J; junction bases left unmatched: 5. The CDR3 sequence is 14 residues long. CDR3 region: CASSWGQGERGYTF. The CDR3 nucleotides are TGTGCCAGCAGCTGGGGACAGGGGGAACGTGGCTACACCTTC.

This clone has just a few counts. The chain links TRBV29-1 to TRBJ1-4; D not certain. Germline CDR1 is SQVTM and CDR2 is ANQGSEA. Trimming removed 5 bases at V and 2 bases at J, with 9 bases between. CDR3 length: 13 amino acids. The CDR3 loop reads CSVRTTTNEKLFF. The CDR3 nucleotides are TGCAGCGTTCGTACAACTACTAATGAAAAACTGTTTTTT.

This clone appeared a single time. This rearrangement joins TRBV7-6 to TRBJ2-4; 9 bases align to TRBD1. Unmatched junction bases numbered 11, after V lost 5 bases and J lost 9 bases. Looked up from germline, CDR1 is SGHVS and CDR2 is FNYEAQ. The CDR3 is 15 amino acids. The CDR3 protein is CASSPMGTGLGIQYF. Here the CDR3 DNA reads TGTGCCAGCAGCCCCATGGGGACAGGGTTGGGCATTCAGTACTTC.

With regard to this clone: Other DNA sequences in the sample encode the same CDR3. The chain combines TRBV7-2 with TRBJ2-7; tentative D call: TRBD1 (5 bases). Trimming shortened V by 0 bases and J by 2 bases, and 8 bases separated the two germline ends. The CDR3 contains 14 residues. The germline V gene has CDR1 SGHTA and CDR2 FQGNSA. The CDR3 is CASSLAPRAYEQYF. CDR3 nucleotide sequence: TGTGCCAGCAGCTTAGCTCCCAGGGCCTACGAGCAGTACTTC. Using reference TRBV7-2 and TRBJ2-7 for the parts outside the CDR3, the full variable domain is GAGVSQSPSNKVTEKGKDVELRCDPISGHTALYWYRQSLGQGLEFLIYFQGNSAPDKSGLPSDRFSAERTGGSVSTLTIQRTQQEDSAVYLCASSLAPRAYEQYFGPGTRLTVT.

The chain recombines TRBV30 with TRBJ1-1; 9 nucleotides align to TRBD1. V trimming: 0 bases; J trimming: 7 bases; junction bases outside the gene matches: 3. The CDR3 consists of 13 residues. Germline V gives CDR1 GTSNPN, CDR2 SVGIG (reference sequence). CDR3 amino acids: CAWSVQGAGEAFF. For the CDR3, the DNA is TGTGCCTGGAGTGTACAGGGGGCGGGTGAAGCTTTCTTT.

This clone has a handful of counts. This rearrangement joins TRBV20-1 to TRBJ1-1; D unresolved. Trimming stripped 6 bases from V and 4 bases from J, with 9 bases between. In germline, CDR1 is DFQATT, CDR2 SNEGSKA (reference sequence). The CDR3 is 11 amino acids. This CDR3 reads CSAISGTEAFF. Here the CDR3 DNA reads TGCAGTGCCATCAGCGGCACTGAAGCTTTCTTT.

The chain carries TRBV7-8 and TRBJ1-4; D may be TRBD1 (5 bases). V lost 5 bases, J lost 5 bases, and 18 bases lay in between. The CDR3 consists of 16 residues. Germline CDR1 and CDR2: SGHVS and FQNEAQ. CDR3 nucleotides: TGTGCCAGCAGCCCCTCGAGGGGTAATGGGAATGAAAAACTGTTTTTT. It translates to CASSPSRGNGNEKLFF.

The chain is built from TRBV11-2 and TRBJ2-3; D gene unclear. Looked up from germline, CDR1 is SGHAT and CDR2 is FQNNGV. The ends were cut back, 1 base at V and 2 bases at J, with 10 bases in the middle. CDR3 length: 15 amino acids. The CDR3 sequence: CASSLGAGSTDTQYF. CDR3 bases: TGTGCCAGCAGCTTAGGGGCAGGCTCCACAGATACGCAGTATTTT.

J is TRBJ1-1 and V is TRBV11-2; D remains unclear. CDR3 length: 15 amino acids. The V gene lost 5 bases and the J gene lost 6 bases, with 19 bases spanning the gap. From germline, CDR1 is SGHAT and CDR2 FQNNGV. The CDR3 protein is CASSPRSQSGSEAFF. CDR3 nucleotides: TGTGCCAGCAGCCCTCGGTCCCAATCTGGCTCTGAAGCTTTCTTT.

This clone has only a few counts. The V call is TRBV29-1, the J call TRBJ2-1; 7 bases agree with TRBD1. CDR3 length: 12 amino acids. The junction had 6 bases not matched to a gene; V was cut back by 6 bases and J by 7 bases. The germline V gene encodes CDR1 SQVTM and CDR2 ANQGSEA. The CDR3 nucleotides are TGCAGCGTCCCGACAGGGAGTAATGAGCAGTTCTTC. It is translated as CSVPTGSNEQFF.

V gene TRBV9 combines with J gene TRBJ1-2; the D gene is possibly TRBD1 (5 bases). CDR3 length: 15 residues. V was clipped by 3 bases and J by 2 bases, with 14 bases between them. The germline V gene encodes CDR1 SGDLS and CDR2 YYNGEE. The CDR3 DNA reads TGTGCCAGCAGCGCGTCCTACAGGCTCAACTATGGCTACACCTTC. It codes for CASSASYRLNYGYTF.

CDR3 DNA sequence: TGTGCCAGCAGCTTCGAGGGGGTGTACGAGCAGTACTTC. Its protein product is CASSFEGVYEQYF. The chain joins TRBV11-2 to TRBJ2-7, with a tentative D call TRBD1 (6 bases). The CDR3 length is 13 residues. V dropped 3 bases and J dropped 4 bases, with 10 bases sitting between them. Germline CDR1 is SGHAT and CDR2 is FQNNGV.

About this clone itself: Other DNA sequences in the same sample also yield this CDR3. The V and J genes are TRBV10-3 and TRBJ1-1; D is unclear. Trimming pared 0 bases from V and 0 bases from J, leaving 8 bases between. Germline V gene lookup returns CDR1 ENHRY and CDR2 SYGVKD. CDR3 size: 15 residues. This chain's CDR3 is CAISESQDLNTEAFF. CDR3 coding DNA: TGTGCCATCAGTGAGTCCCAGGACCTGAACACTGAAGCTTTCTTT.

V usage is TRBV2 and J usage is TRBJ1-5, with D unclear. The CDR3 runs 14 residues. Germline V gene lookup returns CDR1 SNHLY and CDR2 FYNNEI. The V and J ends lost 4 bases and 5 bases respectively, with 12 bases between them. CDR3: CASSVAWPDQPQHF. For the CDR3, the DNA is TGTGCCAGCAGTGTGGCGTGGCCCGATCAGCCCCAGCATTTT. Complete variable domain (other parts from reference TRBV2 and TRBJ1-5): EPEVTQTPSHQVTQMGQEVILRCVPISNHLYFYWYRQILGQKVEFLVSFYNNEISEKSEIFDDQFSVERPDGSNFTLKIRSTKLEDSAMYFCASSVAWPDQPQHFGDGTRLSIL.

This chain joins TRBV5-6 and TRBJ2-4, with D possibly TRBD2 on 5 matching bases. CDR1 SGHDT and CDR2 YYEEEE come from the germline V gene. V was trimmed by 4 bases and J by 8 bases, leaving 16 bases between them. CDR3 size: 14 residues. CDR3 bases: TGTGCCAGCAGCCTAAGGACCCGGGGAGACATTCAGTACTTC. Translation gives CASSLRTRGDIQYF.

This clone qualifies as medium-sized. This chain joins TRBV6-1 and TRBJ1-1, with TRBD1 matching 7 bases. The junction had 8 bases not matched to a gene; V was cut back by 4 bases and J by 3 bases. Germline V gene sequence: CDR1 MNHNS, CDR2 SASEGT. The CDR3 totals 15 residues. The CDR3 nucleotides are TGTGCCAGCAGTGTAGGACAGGCCAGGGACACTGAAGCTTTCTTT. Protein sequence: CASSVGQARDTEAFF.

V and J are TRBV18 and TRBJ2-7; the D is unclear. This CDR3 contains 15 residues. With 1 base removed from V and 3 bases from J, the gap between germline ends came to 13 bases. Germline loops: CDR1 KGHSH, CDR2 LQKENI. CDR3 sequence reads: CASSPLTANYYEQYF. In nucleotides, the CDR3 is TGTGCCAGCTCACCACTTACAGCGAATTACTACGAGCAGTACTTC.

The rearrangement uses TRBV28 and TRBJ2-7, with 11 bases aligning to TRBD2. Trimming removed 3 bases from V and 2 bases from J; junction bases left unmatched: 9. The CDR3 has 17 amino acids. The V gene's germline CDR1 is MDHEN and CDR2 SYDVKM. This CDR3 is CASSFPFSGRGTYEQYF. CDR3 nucleotide sequence: TGTGCCAGCAGTTTCCCCTTTAGCGGGAGGGGTACCTACGAGCAGTACTTC. The full variable domain, in which reference TRBV28 and TRBJ2-7 provide the parts outside the CDR3, is DVKVTQSSRYLVKRTGEKVFLECVQDMDHENMFWYRQDPGLGLRLIYFSYDVKMKEKGDIPEGYSVSREKKERFSLILESASTNQTSMYLCASSFPFSGRGTYEQYFGPGTRLTVT.

The table lists this clone with a count of one. The V call is TRBV27, the J call TRBJ1-5; 8 bases are shared with TRBD1. The J segment lost 1 base and the V segment lost 4 bases, leaving 3 bases of the junction unmatched. The CDR3 runs to 15 residues. CDR1 and CDR2 (germline): MNHEY, SMNVEV (reference sequence). The CDR3 region has the DNA TGTGCCAGCAGTTGGGACAGGAGAAGCAATCAGCCCCAGCATTTT. Protein product: CASSWDRRSNQPQHF.

The gene calls are TRBV25-1 and TRBJ2-3; D may be TRBD1 or TRBD2 (6 bases each). Germline V lookup: CDR1 MGHDK, CDR2 SYGVNS. CDR3 length: 17 residues. Trimming took off 5 bases at V and 3 bases at J, with 21 bases between the two ends. CDR3 DNA sequence: TGTGCCAGCAGTAAAACGAAGGGGGGAGTTCAGACAGATACGCAGTATTTT. Its protein is CASSKTKGGVQTDTQYF.

This rearrangement joins TRBV11-2 to TRBJ2-1; 13 positions agree with TRBD2. Germline assignment: CDR1 SGHAT and CDR2 FQNNGV. CDR3 length equals 14 residues. Trimming removed 5 bases from V and 7 bases from J; junction bases left unmatched: 2. The CDR3 bases are TGTGCCAGCAGCGTGGGACTAGCGGGAAATGAGCAGTTCTTC. This codes for CASSVGLAGNEQFF.

The chain carries TRBV19 and TRBJ1-1, with 7 bases matching TRBD1. Germline V gives CDR1 LNHDA, CDR2 SQIVND (reference sequence). Trimming removed 4 bases from V and 3 bases from J; junction bases left unmatched: 5. CDR3 size: 14 residues. The CDR3, as DNA: TGTGCCAGTAGTACCCGACAGGGACACACTGAAGCTTTCTTT. Encoded protein: CASSTRQGHTEAFF.

As DNA, the CDR3 is TGTGCCAGCGGACTAGCGGGAGGGCCCCACAATGAGCAGTTCTTC. Translation gives CASGLAGGPHNEQFF. This rearrangement joins TRBV28 to TRBJ2-1; 15 bases map to TRBD2. V lost 8 bases, J lost 5 bases, and 4 bases stayed unmatched. There are 15 residues in the CDR3. CDR1 and CDR2 (germline): MDHEN, SYDVKM. Looking up the rest from reference TRBV28 and TRBJ2-1 gives the full variable domain: DVKVTQSSRYLVKRTGEKVFLECVQDMDHENMFWYRQDPGLGLRLIYFSYDVKMKEKGDIPEGYSVSREKKERFSLILESASTNQTSMYLCASGLAGGPHNEQFFGPGTRLTVL.

The DNA of the CDR3 is TGTGCCAGCAGCCCGGGGGGGACCCGCAATGAGCAGTTCTTC. The encoded protein is CASSPGGTRNEQFF. The chain uses TRBV11-3 and TRBJ2-1, with 8 bases aligning to TRBD2. This CDR3 spans 14 amino acids. V trimming: 5 bases; J trimming: 6 bases; junction bases outside the gene matches: 6. CDR1 SGHNT and CDR2 YENEEA come from the germline V gene.

This chain connects TRBV11-3 to TRBJ2-3; D tentatively fits TRBD1 or TRBD2 (5 bases each). This CDR3 is built from 15 residues. The V and J ends lost 2 bases and 6 bases respectively, with 15 bases between them. Germline CDR1 is SGHNT and CDR2 is YENEEA. The DNA of the CDR3 is TGTGCCAGCAGCTTATCGGGACCCACCAAGGATACGCAGTATTTT. This sequence encodes CASSLSGPTKDTQYF.